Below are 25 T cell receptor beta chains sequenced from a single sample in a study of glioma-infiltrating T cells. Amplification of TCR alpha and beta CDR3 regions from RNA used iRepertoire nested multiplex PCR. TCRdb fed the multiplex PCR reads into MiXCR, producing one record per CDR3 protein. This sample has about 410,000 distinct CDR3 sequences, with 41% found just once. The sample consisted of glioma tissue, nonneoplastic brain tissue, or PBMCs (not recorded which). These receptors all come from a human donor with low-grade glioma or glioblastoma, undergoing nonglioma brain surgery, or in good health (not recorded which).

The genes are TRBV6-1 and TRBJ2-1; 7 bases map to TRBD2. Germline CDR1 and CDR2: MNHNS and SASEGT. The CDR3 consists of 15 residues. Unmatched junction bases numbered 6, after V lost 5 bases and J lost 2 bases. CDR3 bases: TGTGCCAGCAGTCCCCCTAGCGGAGCCTACAATGAGCAGTTCTTC. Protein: CASSPPSGAYNEQFF.

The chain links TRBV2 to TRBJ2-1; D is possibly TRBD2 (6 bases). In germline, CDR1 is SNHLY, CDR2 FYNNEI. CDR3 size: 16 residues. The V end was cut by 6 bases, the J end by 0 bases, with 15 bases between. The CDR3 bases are TGTGCCAGCAGCAAACTAGCTCTGAGCTCCTACAATGAGCAGTTCTTC. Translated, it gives CASSKLALSSYNEQFF.

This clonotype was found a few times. The CDR3: CSARSRVDYGYTF. CDR3 coding DNA: TGCAGTGCTCGATCCAGGGTTGACTATGGCTACACCTTC. The chain links TRBV20-1 to TRBJ1-2, with a tentative D call TRBD1 (5 bases). This CDR3 region has 13 residues. CDR1 is DFQATT, CDR2 SNEGSKA, per germline (reference sequence). Trimming shortened V by 5 bases and J by 3 bases, and 13 bases separated the two germline ends.

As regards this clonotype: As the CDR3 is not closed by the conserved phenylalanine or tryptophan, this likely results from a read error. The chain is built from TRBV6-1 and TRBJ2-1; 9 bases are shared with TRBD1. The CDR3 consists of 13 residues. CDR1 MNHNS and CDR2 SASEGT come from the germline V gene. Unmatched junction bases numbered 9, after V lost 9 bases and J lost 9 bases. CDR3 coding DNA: TGTGCCAGTCGGACAGGGGAGTTCAGTGAGCAGTTCTTA. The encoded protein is CASRTGEFSEQFL.

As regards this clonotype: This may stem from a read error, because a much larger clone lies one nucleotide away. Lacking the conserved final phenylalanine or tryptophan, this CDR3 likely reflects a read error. This CDR3 is CSGSGHRAYEQYS. The CDR3 coding sequence is TGCAGTGGTAGTGGGCACAGGGCCTACGAGCAGTACTCC. The rearrangement joins TRBV20-1 to TRBJ2-7, with D tentatively TRBD1 (6 bases). Germline assignment: CDR1 DFQATT and CDR2 SNEGSKA (reference sequence). The V end was cut by 7 bases, the J end by 2 bases, with 15 bases between. CDR3 length: 13 amino acids.

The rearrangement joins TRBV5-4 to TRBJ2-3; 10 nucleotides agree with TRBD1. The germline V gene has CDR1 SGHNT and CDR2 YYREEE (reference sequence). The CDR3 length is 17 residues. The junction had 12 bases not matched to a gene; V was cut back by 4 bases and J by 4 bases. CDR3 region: CASSPPETGGDADTQYF. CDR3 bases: TGTGCCAGCAGCCCACCCGAGACAGGGGGCGATGCAGATACGCAGTATTTT.

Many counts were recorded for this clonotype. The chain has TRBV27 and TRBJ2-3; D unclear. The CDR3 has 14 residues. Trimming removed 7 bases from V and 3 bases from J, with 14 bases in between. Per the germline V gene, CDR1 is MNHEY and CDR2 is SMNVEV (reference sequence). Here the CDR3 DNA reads TGTGCCAGCACCCCTTATTTTACGACAGATACGCAGTATTTT. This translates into CASTPYFTTDTQYF.

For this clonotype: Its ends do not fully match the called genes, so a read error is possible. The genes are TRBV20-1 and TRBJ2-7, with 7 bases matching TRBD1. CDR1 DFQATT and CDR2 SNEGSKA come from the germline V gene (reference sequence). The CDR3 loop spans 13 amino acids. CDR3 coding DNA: TGCAGTGCCAGGACAGGAAATGCCTACAAGCAGTACTTC. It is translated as CSARTGNAYKQYF.

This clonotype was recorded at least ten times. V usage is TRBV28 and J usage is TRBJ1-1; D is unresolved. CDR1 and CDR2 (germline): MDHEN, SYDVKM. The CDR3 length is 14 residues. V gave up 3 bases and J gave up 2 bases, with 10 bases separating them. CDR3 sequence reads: CASSLRDPNTEAFF. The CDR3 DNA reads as TGTGCCAGCAGTTTGCGCGATCCTAACACTGAAGCTTTCTTT.

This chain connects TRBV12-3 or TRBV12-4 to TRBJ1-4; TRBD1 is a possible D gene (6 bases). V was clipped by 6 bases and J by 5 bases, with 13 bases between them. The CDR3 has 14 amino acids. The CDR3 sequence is CASSPGVQNEKLFF. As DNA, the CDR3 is TGTGCCAGCAGCCCAGGGGTGCAGAATGAAAAACTGTTTTTT.

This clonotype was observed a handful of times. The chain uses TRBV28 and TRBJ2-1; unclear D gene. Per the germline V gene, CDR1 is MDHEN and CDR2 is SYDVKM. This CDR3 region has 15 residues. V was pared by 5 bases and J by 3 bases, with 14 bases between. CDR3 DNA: TGTGCCAGCAGTACCGATTCCCGCGGCTACAATGAGCAGTTCTTC. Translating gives CASSTDSRGYNEQFF. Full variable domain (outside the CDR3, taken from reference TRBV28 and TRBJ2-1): DVKVTQSSRYLVKRTGEKVFLECVQDMDHENMFWYRQDPGLGLRLIYFSYDVKMKEKGDIPEGYSVSREKKERFSLILESASTNQTSMYLCASSTDSRGYNEQFFGPGTRLTVL.

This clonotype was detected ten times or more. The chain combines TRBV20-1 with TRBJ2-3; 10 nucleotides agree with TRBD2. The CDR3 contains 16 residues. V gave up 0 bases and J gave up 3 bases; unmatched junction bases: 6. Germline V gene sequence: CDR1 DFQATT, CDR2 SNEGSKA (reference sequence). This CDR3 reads CSARDPASGRTDTQYF. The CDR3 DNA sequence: TGCAGTGCTAGAGATCCTGCTAGCGGGAGAACAGATACGCAGTATTTT.

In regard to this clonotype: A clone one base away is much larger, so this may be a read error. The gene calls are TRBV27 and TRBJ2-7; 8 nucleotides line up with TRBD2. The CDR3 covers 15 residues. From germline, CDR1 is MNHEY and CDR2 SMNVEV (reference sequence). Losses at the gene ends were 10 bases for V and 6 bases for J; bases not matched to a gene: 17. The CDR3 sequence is CATRLTGTRGAEQYF. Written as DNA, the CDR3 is TGTGCCACCCGACTCACCGGGACTAGAGGGGCCGAGCAGTACTTC.

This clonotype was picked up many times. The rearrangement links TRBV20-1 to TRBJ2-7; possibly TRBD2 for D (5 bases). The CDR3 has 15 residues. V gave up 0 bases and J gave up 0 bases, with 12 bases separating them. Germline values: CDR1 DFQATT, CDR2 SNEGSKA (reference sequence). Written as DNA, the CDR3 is TGCAGTGCTAGAGATCGACTATCTAGCTCCTACGAGCAGTACTTC. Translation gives CSARDRLSSSYEQYF.

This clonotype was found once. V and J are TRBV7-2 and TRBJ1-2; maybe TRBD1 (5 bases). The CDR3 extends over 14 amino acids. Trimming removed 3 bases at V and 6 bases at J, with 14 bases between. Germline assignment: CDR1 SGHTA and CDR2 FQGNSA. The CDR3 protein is CASSFAGTEDGYTF. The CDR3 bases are TGTGCCAGCAGCTTCGCCGGGACCGAGGATGGCTACACCTTC.

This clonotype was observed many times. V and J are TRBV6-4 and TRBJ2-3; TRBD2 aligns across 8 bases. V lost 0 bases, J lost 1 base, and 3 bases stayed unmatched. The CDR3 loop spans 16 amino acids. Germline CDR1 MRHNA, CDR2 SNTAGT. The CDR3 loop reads CASSDSSGRGTDTQYF. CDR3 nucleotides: TGTGCCAGCAGTGACTCGAGCGGGAGAGGCACAGATACGCAGTATTTT.

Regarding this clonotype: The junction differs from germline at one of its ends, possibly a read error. CDR3 residues: CASRLAGGTRFNEQLF. CDR3 nucleotide sequence: TGTGCCAGCAGACTAGCGGGAGGAACTCGATTCAATGAGCAGCTCTTC. The chain has TRBV6-1 and TRBJ2-1, with 12 bases that match TRBD2. The germline CDR1 and CDR2 sequences are MNHNS and SASEGT. This CDR3 is built from 16 residues.

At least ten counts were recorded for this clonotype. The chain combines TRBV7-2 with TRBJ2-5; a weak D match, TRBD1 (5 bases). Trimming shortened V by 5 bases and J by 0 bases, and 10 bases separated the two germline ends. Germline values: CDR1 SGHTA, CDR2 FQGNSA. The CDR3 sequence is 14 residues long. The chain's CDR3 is CASSVGHHQETQYF. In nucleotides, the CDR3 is TGTGCCAGCAGCGTCGGACACCACCAAGAGACCCAGTACTTC.

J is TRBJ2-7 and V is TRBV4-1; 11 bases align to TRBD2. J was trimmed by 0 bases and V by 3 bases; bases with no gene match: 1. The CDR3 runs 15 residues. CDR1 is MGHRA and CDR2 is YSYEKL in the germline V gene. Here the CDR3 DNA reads TGCGCCAGCAGCCAGGGACTAGCGGTCTCCTACGAGCAGTACTTC. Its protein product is CASSQGLAVSYEQYF.

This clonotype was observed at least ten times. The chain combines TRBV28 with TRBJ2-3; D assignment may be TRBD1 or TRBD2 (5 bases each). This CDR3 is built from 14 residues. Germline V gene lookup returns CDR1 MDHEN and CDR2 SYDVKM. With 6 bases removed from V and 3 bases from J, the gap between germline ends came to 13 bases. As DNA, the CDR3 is TGTGCCAGCAGGGGAGAAGGGGTTACAGATACGCAGTATTTT. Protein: CASRGEGVTDTQYF.

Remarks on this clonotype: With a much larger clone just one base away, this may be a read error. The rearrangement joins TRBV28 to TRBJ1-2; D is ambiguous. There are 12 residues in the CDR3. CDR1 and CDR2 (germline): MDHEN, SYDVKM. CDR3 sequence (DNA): TGTGCCAGCGGTTTGAGAGACACAAAGTACACCTTC. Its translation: CASGLRDTKYTF.

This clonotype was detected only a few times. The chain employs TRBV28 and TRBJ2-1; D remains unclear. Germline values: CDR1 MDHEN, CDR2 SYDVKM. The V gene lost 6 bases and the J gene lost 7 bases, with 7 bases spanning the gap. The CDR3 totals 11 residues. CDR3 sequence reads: CASSLKNEQFF. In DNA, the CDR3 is TGTGCCAGCAGCCTTAAGAATGAGCAGTTCTTC.

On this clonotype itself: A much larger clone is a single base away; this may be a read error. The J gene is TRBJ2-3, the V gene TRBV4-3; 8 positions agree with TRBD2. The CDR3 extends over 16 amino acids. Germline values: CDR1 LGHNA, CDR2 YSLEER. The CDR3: CASSKERELRGDTQYF. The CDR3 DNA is TGCGCCAGCAGCAAAGAGCGGGAGTTGAGAGGCGATACGCAGTATTTT.

Here the CDR3 reads CSAARDTQTEAFF. The CDR3 DNA is TGCAGTGCCGCTCGGGATACGCAGACTGAAGCTTTCTTT. The rearrangement joins TRBV20-1 to TRBJ1-1; no clear D gene. The V end lost 6 bases, the J end lost 5 bases, and 16 bases lay between the germline ends. The CDR3 totals 13 residues. Germline V lookup: CDR1 DFQATT, CDR2 SNEGSKA (reference sequence).

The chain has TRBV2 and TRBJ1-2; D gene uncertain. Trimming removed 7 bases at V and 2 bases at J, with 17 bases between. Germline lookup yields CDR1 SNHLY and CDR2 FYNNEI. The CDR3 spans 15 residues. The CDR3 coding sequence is TGTGCCAGCACCCTGTCGAGGGCTGCGAACTATGGCTACACCTTC. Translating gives CASTLSRAANYGYTF.